The rows below give T cell receptor beta chains drawn from one sample of a study of regulatory T cells in long-lasting Graves disease. TCRdb used MiXCR to reprocess the multiplex PCR reads, holding one entry per CDR3 protein. The data contain 250,000 or so distinct CDR3 sequences, roughly 18% of them singletons. This sample also belongs to another study, concerning T cells in Graves' hyperthyroidism and ophthalmopathy.

Specimen: peripheral blood mononuclear cells (PBMCs), collected at new diagnosis, from a patient treated with antithyroid drugs. The receptors originated from a woman in her 30s with Graves disease. Both conserved end residues are part of each CDR3. D genes are given only for firm matches. The size entry is marked missing in some rows and otherwise reads once, few, many or a size class.

many,TRBV5-1,NA,TRBJ2-3,CASSPIVSGSTDTQYF,TGCGCCAGCAGCCCCATCGTCTCGGGGAGCACAGATACGCAGTATTTT
many,TRBV13,NA,TRBJ2-2,CASSLAGTGELFF,TGTGCCAGCAGTTTGGCCGGGACCGGGGAGCTGTTTTTT
many,TRBV9,TRBD1,TRBJ1-6,CASSVGQGGNSPLHF,TGTGCCAGCAGCGTAGGACAGGGGGGTAATTCACCCCTCCACTTT
many,TRBV5-1,TRBD1,TRBJ1-2,CASSARQGRGYTF,TGCGCCAGCAGCGCCAGACAGGGTCGTGGCTACACCTTC
many,TRBV4-1,TRBD1,TRBJ1-5,CASSQDRQGNQPQHF,TGTGCCAGCAGCCAAGATCGACAGGGGAATCAGCCCCAGCATTTT
many,TRBV5-1,TRBD1,TRBJ2-3,CASSLKPVGTGVDTQYF,TGCGCCAGCAGCTTGAAACCTGTCGGGACAGGGGTAGATACGCAGTATTTT
many,TRBV7-9,NA,TRBJ2-3,CASSKGLYTDTQYF,TGTGCCAGCAGCAAGGGGCTCTACACAGATACGCAGTATTTT
many,TRBV15,NA,TRBJ1-3,CATSRELASSGNTIYF,TGTGCCACCAGCAGAGAATTGGCTTCCTCTGGAAACACCATATATTTT
many,TRBV4-1,NA,TRBJ1-2,CATASRTYGYTF,TGCGCCACAGCGAGCCGGACATATGGCTACACCTTC
NA,TRBV15,NA,TRBJ1-3,CATSRASQEEARDTIYF,TGTGCCACCAGCAGAGCCTCACAGGAAGAGGCAAGGGACACCATATATTTT
many,TRBV4-2,TRBD2,TRBJ2-7,CASSQGLANDYEQYF,TGTGCCAGCAGCCAAGGACTAGCGAACGACTACGAGCAGTACTTC
NA,TRBV6-1,NA,TRBJ1-2,CAILPYPKTDYGYTF,TGTGCCATCCTCCCCTATCCGAAGACCGACTATGGCTACACCTTC
NA,TRBV11-1,NA,TRBJ2-1,CATGDASSYNEQFF,TGTGCCACGGGGGACGCAAGCTCCTACAATGAGCAGTTCTTC
many,TRBV5-1,NA,TRBJ1-1,CASTDNTEAFF,TGCGCCAGCACCGACAACACTGAAGCTTTCTTT
NA,TRBV7-9,TRBD1,TRBJ1-1,CASSSKPGQGASTEAFF,TGTGCCAGCAGTTCAAAACCGGGACAGGGGGCGAGCACTGAAGCTTTCTTT
few,TRBV19,TRBD1,TRBJ2-7,CASSPGTGGSDEQYF,TGTGCCAGTAGTCCCGGGACAGGGGGATCTGACGAGCAGTACTTC
once,TRBV7-2,NA,TRBJ2-1,CASSLARVVWDEQFF,TGTGCCAGCAGCTTAGCCAGGGTTGTTTGGGATGAGCAGTTCTTC
many,TRBV15,NA,TRBJ1-2,CATSRDPGIHGYTF,TGTGCCACCAGCAGAGATCCGGGGATCCATGGCTACACCTTC